Sequencing of this T cell receptor (beta chain) was carried out in a study of cytotoxic CD8 clonotypes in ibrutinib-treated CLL. Assay: immunoSEQ multiplex PCR; the TCRdb copy retains only in-frame clones and omits some. Of roughly 180,000 clones listed, approximately 80% are singletons. Overall study results and limits: Age-matched healthy donor levels were exceeded by baseline clonality, which tracked circulating CD8+ T-cell counts.

With 10 bases removed from V and 8 bases from J, the gap between germline ends came to 17 bases. This CDR3 contains 12 residues. Germline CDR1 reads MDHEN; CDR2 reads SYDVKM. Regarding this clone: Its antigen remains unidentified.

With cryopreserved PBMCs as the source, roughly 2 micrograms of genomic DNA went to TCR beta libraries. Sample: PBMCs, taken after 24 months of ibrutinib treatment. This chain links TRBV28 with TRBJ1-2; D possibly corresponds to TRBD1 (5 bases). The receptor's source is a human donor with chronic lymphocytic leukemia. The CDR3 protein is CATGRGSEGYTF. DNA for the CDR3: TGTGCCACCGGACGGGGGTCCGAGGGCTACACCTTC.